This is a list of T cell receptor beta chains from one sample in a study of control samples from healthy donors and cancer patients. The method was immunoSEQ multiplex PCR; TCRdb's version includes in-frame clones alone and lacks a portion of them. This sample has 100,000 to 150,000 clones, with about nine tenths found just once. Material: PBMCs. The receptor set was obtained from a man aged 50-60 years with head and neck cancer. CDR3s include the opening cysteine and the closing phenylalanine or tryptophan. D genes are given only for firm matches.

>TRBJ1-6|TRBV5-1|.
CASSSGTTSSPLHF
>TRBJ1-5|TRBV30|TRBD1
CAWSGDRAISQPQHF
>TRBJ2-7|TRBV28|.
CASSPPGGSYEQYF
>TRBJ2-7|TRBV9|.
CASSVHRDISYEQYF
>TRBJ2-1|TRBV3-1/TRBV3-2|TRBD1
CASSQPRTGLSYNEQFF
>TRBJ1-1|TRBV5-5|.
CASSSATVMATEAFF
>TRBJ2-3|TRBV28|.
CASSVAASDTQYF
>TRBJ2-1|TRBV6-5|TRBD2
CASVLTSGGYNEQFF
>TRBJ2-2|TRBV19|.
CASSIGKGTNTGELFF
>TRBJ1-4|TRBV5-1|.
CASSTGLANEKLFF
>TRBJ1-1|TRBV7-9|.
CASSPRGDFTEAFF
>TRBJ1-5|TRBV5-1|.
CASSEVGNQPQHF
>TRBJ1-1|TRBV9|TRBD1
CASSVGQGRTEAFF
>TRBJ1-5|TRBV28|.
CASSFPLSSDLLFSNQPQHF
>TRBJ2-3|TRBV5-6|.
CASSLGPQGPQYF
>TRBJ1-2|TRBV27|TRBD1
CASSPDRGDGYTF
>TRBJ1-2|TRBV4-1|TRBD1
CASSQAGTGGSSIYGYTF
>TRBJ1-1|TRBV9|TRBD1
CASSVEQGVGTEAFF
>TRBJ2-7|TRBV6-5|TRBD2
CASGDPWGRDDEQYF
>TRBJ1-1|TRBV6-5|.
CASSRRVNTEAFF
>TRBJ2-1|TRBV5-1|TRBD2
CASRVGLAVLGNEQFF
>TRBJ1-1|TRBV19|.
CASSIERHAFF
>TRBJ1-1|TRBV6-5|.
CASSYGGSTEAFF
>TRBJ1-3|TRBV6-6|.
CASRTDWSGNTIYF
>TRBJ2-5|TRBV9|.
CASSGGEGETQYF
>TRBJ1-6|TRBV5-4|.
CASSLDSTNSPLHF
>TRBJ2-1|TRBV25-1|TRBD2
CASSPTLKSGRAYNEQFF
>TRBJ2-1|TRBV5-1|.
CASSSGGISYNEQFF
>TRBJ1-5|TRBV6-5|.
CASSPPAGNQPQHF
>TRBJ2-1|TRBV11-2|.
CASSSRARSDEQFF
>TRBJ1-1|TRBV29-1|.
CSVGRGHLVSPEAFF
>TRBJ2-2|TRBV10-1|.
CASSEHRAGSGELFF
>TRBJ2-5|TRBV5-6|TRBD1
CASSSPGGSNSQTQYF
>TRBJ2-1|TRBV7-2|.
CASSLSQGSSYNEQFF
>TRBJ2-7|TRBV20-1|.
CSARYGEQYF
>TRBJ1-3|TRBV19|.
CAASRVRGNTIYF
>TRBJ1-3|TRBV6-6|.
CASSYRGGNTIYF
>TRBJ2-7|TRBV19|.
CASSMGSYEQYF
>TRBJ2-1|TRBV5-8|.
CASSSTGYFYNEQFF
>TRBJ2-3|TRBV7-2|.
CASSASGTAQYF
>TRBJ2-1|TRBV14|.
CASSPTGNQEINEQFF
>TRBJ2-5|TRBV7-2|.
CASSLWNTRGRYF
>TRBJ2-7|TRBV7-2|.
CASSPQGLSYEQYF
>TRBJ1-1|TRBV5-6|.
CASSLKAQNTEAFF
>TRBJ2-5|TRBV9|TRBD2
CASSPSGLAGKTQYF
>TRBJ2-5|TRBV4-2|.
CASSSSEGETQYF
>TRBJ1-2|TRBV18|TRBD1
CASSPDRVNGYTF
>TRBJ2-3|TRBV30|.
CAWTDGVQVTQYF
>TRBJ1-1|TRBV18|.
CASSPPRTGISNTEAFF
>TRBJ2-1|TRBV3-1/TRBV3-2|TRBD2
CASSQVREGQFF
>TRBJ2-2|TRBV4-1|.
CASSQDGGFQEGELFF
>TRBJ2-2|TRBV19|.
CASSQTARELFF
>TRBJ1-3|TRBV9|.
CASSVTGSANTIYF
>TRBJ2-1|TRBV5-6|TRBD1
CASSTLTGGDEQFF
>TRBJ2-3|TRBV7-3|.
CASSLNGAGDTQYF
>TRBJ1-2|TRBV19|TRBD1
CASSINFGTGKVNYGYTF
>TRBJ2-1|TRBV12-3/TRBV12-4|.
CASSLSDEQFF
>TRBJ1-4|TRBV7-9|.
CASRNEGTNEKLFF
>TRBJ1-4|TRBV28|.
CASTRGGADEKLFF
>TRBJ1-1|TRBV7-9|TRBD1
CASSTVPGQGRGNTEAFF